This T cell receptor (beta chain) was captured by sequencing in a study of blood T cell repertoires in COVID-19. V was clipped by 1 base and J by 6 bases; unmatched bases: 3. The CDR3 runs 14 residues. Germline V gene lookup returns CDR1 SGHRS and CDR2 YFSETQ. Repertoires were generated with immunoSEQ multiplex PCR, while TCRdb's copy carries only in-frame clones and drops some. The repertoire holds about 400,000 clones, with more than 75% as singletons. Sequencing input: PBMCs or T cells enriched from blood (not recorded which). The TCR comes from a woman younger than 45 who had recovered from COVID-19. The chain combines TRBV5-1 with TRBJ2-7; 11 nucleotides align to TRBD1. CDR3 loop: CASSLWTGGGEQYF. Written as DNA, the CDR3 is TGCGCCAGCAGCTTGTGGACAGGGGGCGGCGAGCAGTACTTC.